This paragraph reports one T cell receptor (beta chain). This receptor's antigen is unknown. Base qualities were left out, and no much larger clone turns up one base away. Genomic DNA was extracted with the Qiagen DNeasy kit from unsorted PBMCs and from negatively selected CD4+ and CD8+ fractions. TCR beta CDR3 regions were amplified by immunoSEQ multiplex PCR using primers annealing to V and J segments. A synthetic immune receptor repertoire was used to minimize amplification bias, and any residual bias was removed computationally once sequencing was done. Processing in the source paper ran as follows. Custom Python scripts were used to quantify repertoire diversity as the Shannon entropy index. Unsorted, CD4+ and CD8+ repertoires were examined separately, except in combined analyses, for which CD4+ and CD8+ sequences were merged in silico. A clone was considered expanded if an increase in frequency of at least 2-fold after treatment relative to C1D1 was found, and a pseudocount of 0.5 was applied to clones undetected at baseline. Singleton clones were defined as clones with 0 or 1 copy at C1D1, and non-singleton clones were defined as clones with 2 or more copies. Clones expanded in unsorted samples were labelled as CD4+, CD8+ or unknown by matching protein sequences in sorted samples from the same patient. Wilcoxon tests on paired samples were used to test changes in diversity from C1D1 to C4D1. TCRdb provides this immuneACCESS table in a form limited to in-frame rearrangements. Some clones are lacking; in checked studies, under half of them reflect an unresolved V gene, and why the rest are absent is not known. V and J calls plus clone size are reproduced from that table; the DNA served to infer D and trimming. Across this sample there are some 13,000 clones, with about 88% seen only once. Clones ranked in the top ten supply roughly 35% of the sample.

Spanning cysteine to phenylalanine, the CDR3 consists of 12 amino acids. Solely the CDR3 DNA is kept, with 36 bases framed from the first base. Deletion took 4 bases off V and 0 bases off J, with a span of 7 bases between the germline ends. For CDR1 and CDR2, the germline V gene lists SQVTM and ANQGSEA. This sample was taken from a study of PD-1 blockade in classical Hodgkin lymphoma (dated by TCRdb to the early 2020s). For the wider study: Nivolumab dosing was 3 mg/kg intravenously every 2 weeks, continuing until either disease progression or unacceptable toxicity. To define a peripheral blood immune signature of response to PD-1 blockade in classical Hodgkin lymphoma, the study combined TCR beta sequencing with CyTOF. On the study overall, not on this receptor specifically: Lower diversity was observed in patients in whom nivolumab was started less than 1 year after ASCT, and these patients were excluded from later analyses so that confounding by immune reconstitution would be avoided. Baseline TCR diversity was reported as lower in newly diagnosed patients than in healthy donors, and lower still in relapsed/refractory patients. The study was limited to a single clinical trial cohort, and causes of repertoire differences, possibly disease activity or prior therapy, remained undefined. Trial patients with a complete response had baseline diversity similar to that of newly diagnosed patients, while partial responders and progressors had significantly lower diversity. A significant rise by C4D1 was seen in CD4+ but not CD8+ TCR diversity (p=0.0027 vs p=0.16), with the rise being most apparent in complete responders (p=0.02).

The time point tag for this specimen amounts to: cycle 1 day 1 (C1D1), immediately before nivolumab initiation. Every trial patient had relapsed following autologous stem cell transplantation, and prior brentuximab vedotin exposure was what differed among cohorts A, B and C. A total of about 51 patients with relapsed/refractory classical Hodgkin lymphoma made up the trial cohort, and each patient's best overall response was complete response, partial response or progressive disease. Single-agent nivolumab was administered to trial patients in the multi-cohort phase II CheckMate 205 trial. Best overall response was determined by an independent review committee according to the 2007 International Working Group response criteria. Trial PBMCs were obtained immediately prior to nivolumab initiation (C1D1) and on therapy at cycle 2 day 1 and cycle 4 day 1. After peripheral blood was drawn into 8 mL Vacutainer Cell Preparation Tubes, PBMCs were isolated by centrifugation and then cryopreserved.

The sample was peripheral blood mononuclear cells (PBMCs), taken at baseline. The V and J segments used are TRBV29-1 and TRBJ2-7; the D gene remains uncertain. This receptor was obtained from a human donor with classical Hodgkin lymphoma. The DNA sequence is TGCAGCGTTGGAAGTCTCTCCTACGAGCAGTACTTC. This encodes CSVGSLSYEQYF.